These 22 T cell receptor beta chains came from one sample sequenced in a study of cytomegalovirus exposure and HLA in healthy donors. The study ran its PCR with 60 Vbeta and 13 Jbeta primers. Profiled with immunoSEQ multiplex PCR; TCRdb holds only in-frame clones, not every one. The repertoire holds about 140,000 clones, with roughly 9.8% as singletons. The sequenced material came from PBMCs. The receptors derive from a middle-aged man in good health and CMV-seronegative.

The chain combines TRBV7-3 with TRBJ2-5; TRBD1 is a possible D gene (6 bases). Trimming pared 1 base from V and 9 bases from J, leaving 15 bases between. The CDR3 is 14 residues long. From germline, CDR1 is SGHTA and CDR2 FQGTGA. The CDR3 loop is CASSLMAGPGAQYF. The CDR3 DNA reads as TGTGCCAGCAGCTTAATGGCGGGCCCAGGGGCCCAGTACTTC. Together with reference TRBV7-3 and TRBJ2-5, the CDR3 gives the full variable domain: GAGVSQTPSNKVTEKGKYVELRCDPISGHTALYWYRQSLGQGPEFLIYFQGTGAADDSGLPNDRFFAVRPEGSVSTLKIQRTERGDSAVYLCASSLMAGPGAQYFGPGTRLLVL.

There are a few counts of this clone. The V call is TRBV2, the J call TRBJ1-2, with 8 positions matching TRBD1. V gave up 5 bases and J gave up 4 bases; unmatched junction bases: 3. Per germline, CDR1 SNHLY and CDR2 FYNNEI. The CDR3 consists of 13 residues. The CDR3 spells CASSRDRGYGYTF. The CDR3 coding sequence is TGTGCCAGCAGTCGAGACAGGGGCTATGGCTACACCTTC.

The V call is TRBV7-3, the J call TRBJ1-1, with TRBD1 identical over 9 bases. Germline CDR1 SGHTA, CDR2 FQGTGA. Trimming cost V 3 bases and J 5 bases; bases outside gene matches: 7. This CDR3 contains 15 residues. This chain's CDR3 is CASSLSGTGRTEAFF. CDR3 DNA: TGTGCCAGCAGCTTGTCCGGGACAGGGAGGACTGAAGCTTTCTTT.

The chain joins TRBV7-2 to TRBJ2-5; tentatively, D is TRBD2 (5 bases). Deletions cut 2 bases from V and 3 bases from J, with 10 bases between. The germline V gene encodes CDR1 SGHTA and CDR2 FQGNSA. The CDR3 runs 14 residues. CDR3 region: CASSLMTTKETQYF. The CDR3 DNA follows: TGTGCCAGCAGCTTAATGACTACTAAAGAGACCCAGTACTTC.

This clone was counted between two and nine times. One end of the junction is discordant with germline, which a read error may explain. The rearrangement links TRBV7-2 to TRBJ2-5; D remains unclear. The CDR3 contains 13 residues. Germline V gene lookup returns CDR1 SGHTA and CDR2 FQGNSA. The CDR3 DNA reads TGTGCCAGCAGCCCCCGCGGCCAACAGACCCAGTACTTC. It translates to CASSPRGQQTQYF. The full variable domain, rest sourced from reference TRBV7-2 and TRBJ2-5, is GAGVSQSPSNKVTEKGKDVELRCDPISGHTALYWYRQSLGQGLEFLIYFQGNSAPDKSGLPSDRFSAERTGGSVSTLTIQRTQQEDSAVYLCASSPRGQQTQYFGPGTRLLVL.

V and J are TRBV5-1 and TRBJ2-7, with 12 bases identical to TRBD2. Trimming at V came to 3 bases and at J to 7 bases, leaving 11 bases not matched to a gene. The CDR3 consists of 16 residues. Germline CDR1 SGHRS, CDR2 YFSETQ. CDR3 DNA sequence: TGCGCCAGCAGCTCGAATCGACTAGCGGGAGACGGAGAGCAGTACTTC. It is translated as CASSSNRLAGDGEQYF. Combining the CDR3 with reference TRBV5-1 and TRBJ2-7 gives the whole variable domain KAGVTQTPRYLIKTRGQQVTLSCSPISGHRSVSWYQQTPGQGLQFLFEYFSETQRNKGNFPGRFSGRQFSNSRSEMNVSTLELGDSALYLCASSSNRLAGDGEQYFGPGTRLTVT.

This clone was recorded a few times. This chain links TRBV14 with TRBJ2-5, with 11 bases identical to TRBD1. The germline CDR1 and CDR2 sequences are SGHDN and FVKESK. CDR3 length: 18 amino acids. V trimming: 1 base; J trimming: 2 bases; junction bases outside the gene matches: 9. The CDR3 sequence is CASSQVGGRDRGQETQYF. In DNA form, the CDR3 reads TGTGCCAGCAGCCAAGTGGGGGGCCGGGACAGGGGGCAAGAGACCCAGTACTTC. The variable domain in full, with the rest retrieved from reference TRBV14 and TRBJ2-5, is EAGVTQFPSHSVIEKGQTVTLRCDPISGHDNLYWYRRVMGKEIKFLLHFVKESKQDESGMPNNRFLAERTGGTYSTLKVQPAELEDSGVYFCASSQVGGRDRGQETQYFGPGTRLLVL.

The chain joins TRBV11-3 to TRBJ2-7; 7 bases match TRBD1. This CDR3 spans 12 amino acids. Germline values: CDR1 SGHNT, CDR2 YENEEA. J was trimmed by 4 bases and V by 3 bases; bases with no gene match: 0. CDR3 region: CASSLTGYEQYF. The CDR3 DNA reads TGTGCCAGCAGCTTGACAGGGTACGAGCAGTACTTC.

This clone was seen only a few times. The chain employs TRBV5-1 and TRBJ2-1, with 8 bases aligning to TRBD1. Per the germline V gene, CDR1 is SGHRS and CDR2 is YFSETQ. The CDR3 has 15 amino acids. V trimming: 0 bases; J trimming: 2 bases; junction bases outside the gene matches: 1. The CDR3, as DNA: TGCGCCAGCAGCTTGGGGACAGGGACCTACAATGAGCAGTTCTTC. Its protein product is CASSLGTGTYNEQFF.

In its sample, this clone was seen a few times. V is TRBV10-2 and J is TRBJ1-3, with 7 bases aligning to TRBD1. The CDR3 extends over 16 amino acids. Germline V gives CDR1 WSHSY, CDR2 SAAADI. Trimming cost V 3 bases and J 1 base; bases outside gene matches: 6. CDR3 DNA: TGCGCCAGCAGTGACCATGCAGGGGGTTCTGGAAACACCATATATTTT. Protein product: CASSDHAGGSGNTIYF.

The table lists this clone with a few counts. The gene calls are TRBV5-4 and TRBJ1-1, with D perhaps matching TRBD1 (6 bases). The CDR3 is 14 amino acids. V lost 4 bases, J lost 6 bases, and 16 bases lay in between. Germline-derived CDR1 and CDR2 are SGHNT and YYREEE (reference sequence). The CDR3 region has the DNA TGTGCCAGCAGCCTGGATGCGGGGGCCGCTGAAGCTTTCTTT. Amino acids: CASSLDAGAAEAFF.

The genes are TRBV29-1 and TRBJ2-3; no reliable D call. Trimming took 1 base from V and 8 from J, leaving 7 bases between them. This CDR3 has 11 residues. CDR1 is SQVTM, CDR2 ANQGSEA, per germline. The CDR3 nucleotides are TGCAGCGTTGAAGTCGAGGTTACGCAGTATTTT. This encodes CSVEVEVTQYF.

The table lists this clone with a few counts. The chain combines TRBV7-9 with TRBJ2-2; the match to TRBD1 covers 8 bases. The CDR3 runs to 16 residues. Germline lookup yields CDR1 SEHNR and CDR2 FQNEAQ (reference sequence). V lost 3 bases, J lost 1 base, and 4 bases stayed unmatched. The CDR3 sequence is CASSFGQGGNTGELFF. The DNA for the CDR3 is TGTGCCAGCAGCTTTGGACAGGGAGGGAACACCGGGGAGCTGTTTTTT.

This sequence joins TRBV7-8 and TRBJ2-7, with 8 bases lining up with TRBD1. The CDR3 has 13 amino acids. Per germline, CDR1 SGHVS and CDR2 FQNEAQ. Trimming removed 1 base from V and 4 bases from J; junction bases left unmatched: 0. CDR3 nucleotide sequence: TGTGCCAGCAGCTTAGGGACAGGGTACGAGCAGTACTTC. It encodes CASSLGTGYEQYF.

This clone has just a few counts. V gene TRBV18 combines with J gene TRBJ1-4; D remains unclear. V was clipped by 0 bases and J by 10 bases, with 18 bases between them. The CDR3 runs 16 residues. Germline values: CDR1 KGHSH, CDR2 LQKENI. The CDR3 spells CASSPPESALVVKLFF. The CDR3 DNA is TGTGCCAGCTCACCACCGGAGTCGGCTTTAGTGGTAAAACTGTTTTTT.

The chain joins TRBV2 to TRBJ2-1; 11 bases fit TRBD2. This CDR3 contains 15 residues. Germline CDR1 SNHLY, CDR2 FYNNEI. Trimming at V came to 1 base and at J to 6 bases, leaving 2 bases not matched to a gene. Here the CDR3 reads CASSEGTSGFNEQFF. CDR3 bases: TGTGCCAGCAGTGAAGGGACTAGCGGGTTCAATGAGCAGTTCTTC.

The J gene is TRBJ1-1, the V gene TRBV6-1; 7 bases map to TRBD1. Germline CDR1 is MNHNS and CDR2 is SASEGT. The junction had 2 bases not matched to a gene; V was cut back by 6 bases and J by 1 base. The CDR3 extends over 13 amino acids. In nucleotides, the CDR3 is TGTGCCAGCAGGCACAGGGGGAACACTGAAGCTTTCTTT. Residues: CASRHRGNTEAFF.

Details on this clone: A junction end diverges from the germline sequence, so it may reflect a read error. Distinct nucleotide sequences in the sample also encode this CDR3. The J gene is TRBJ2-5, the V gene TRBV6-5, with TRBD2 as a possible D gene (5 bases). Germline V gene lookup returns CDR1 MNHEY and CDR2 SVGAGI. The CDR3 is 14 amino acids. The CDR3 loop reads CASSYLSGQETQYF. CDR3 sequence (DNA): TGTGCCAGCAGCTACTTAAGCGGTCAAGAGACCCAGTACTTC.

The V gene is TRBV6-4, the J gene TRBJ2-1, with D maybe TRBD1 (6 bases). The CDR3 is 16 residues long. Germline values: CDR1 MRHNA, CDR2 SNTAGT. The V end lost 3 bases, the J end lost 3 bases, and 15 bases lay between the germline ends. The CDR3 here is CASSEGTGINYNEQFF. The CDR3 DNA reads as TGTGCCAGCAGTGAAGGTACAGGGATAAACTACAATGAGCAGTTCTTC.

This clone appeared a few times. V gene TRBV19 combines with J gene TRBJ1-5, with TRBD1 as a possible D gene (5 bases). Trimming cost V 2 bases and J 1 base, with 6 bases left between them. The CDR3 runs 14 residues. The germline CDR1 and CDR2 sequences are LNHDA and SQIVND (reference sequence). This CDR3 reads CASSIQGSNQPQHF. The CDR3 region has the DNA TGTGCCAGTAGTATACAGGGCAGCAATCAGCCCCAGCATTTT.

This clone was observed a few times. This sequence joins TRBV5-4 and TRBJ2-7, with 12 bases identical to TRBD2. The CDR3 has 16 residues. CDR1 SGHNT and CDR2 YYREEE come from the germline V gene (reference sequence). V lost 0 bases and J lost 6; bases outside the gene matches: 7. The CDR3 DNA reads as TGTGCCAGCAGCTTGGGCGGTCTAGCGGGAGGGGGCGAGCAGTACTTC. Encoded protein: CASSLGGLAGGGEQYF.

The CDR3 loop reads CASSFAGGTDEQFF. Written as DNA, the CDR3 is TGCGCCAGCAGCTTTGCGGGAGGGACCGATGAGCAGTTCTTC. The chain uses TRBV5-1 and TRBJ2-1; TRBD2 aligns across 9 bases. Germline V gene lookup returns CDR1 SGHRS and CDR2 YFSETQ. Trimming at V came to 2 bases and at J to 8 bases, leaving 5 bases not matched to a gene. This CDR3 is 14 amino acids long.